The rows below give T cell receptor beta chains drawn from one sample of a study of identical twins. TCRdb used MiXCR to reprocess the 5' RACE reads, holding one entry per CDR3 protein. The sample yields about 330,000 distinct CDR3 sequences, over 9% seen once. This sample was shared with a second study, whose subject was yellow fever vaccine responses in identical twins.

The specimen sequenced was CD8+ T cells sorted from blood. These receptors all stem from a woman younger than 30 in good health. Both conserved end residues are part of each CDR3. The D gene is left open where the match is weak. For some rows the clone size is stated as once, few or many, or as a class when expanded; others skip it.

>TRBD2|TRBV4-1|18|TRBJ2-5|NA
TGCGCCAGCAGCCAAGCCGTGGGACTAGCGGGGTACCAAGAGACCCAGTACTTC
CASSQAVGLAGYQETQYF
>NA|TRBV18|15|TRBJ2-7|NA
TGTGCCAGCTCACAGCCCCGGGACGGAATCTACGAGCAGTACTTC
CASSQPRDGIYEQYF
>NA|TRBV4-1|14|TRBJ2-2|NA
TGCGCCAGCAGCCAAGGAGGGTACACCGGGGAGCTGTTTTTT
CASSQGGYTGELFF
>NA|TRBV6-5|14|TRBJ2-5|few
TGTGCCAGCAGTTACTCTAGCGCGGGTGAGACCCAGTACTTC
CASSYSSAGETQYF
>NA|TRBV13|13|TRBJ2-3|few
TGTGCCAGCAGCCCTCTAGGACTGGATACGCAGTATTTT
CASSPLGLDTQYF
>NA|TRBV5-1|15|TRBJ2-1|many
TGCGCCAGCAGCTTGGCTTTGCCATTAAACAATGAGCAGTTCTTC
CASSLALPLNNEQFF
>NA|TRBV3-1|15|TRBJ2-2|many
TGTGCCAGCAGCCAAGCTGGGACGGTCACCGGGGAGCTGTTTTTT
CASSQAGTVTGELFF
>TRBD1|TRBV9|16|TRBJ2-1|NA
TGTGCCAGCAGCGCCCGTGGGGGACAGGGCTTCAATGAGCAGTTCTTC
CASSARGGQGFNEQFF
>NA|TRBV7-7|18|TRBJ2-1|NA
TGTGCCAGCAGCTTAGCCCCATTGGGACATTCCGCCGACAATGAGCAGTTCTTC
CASSLAPLGHSADNEQFF
>TRBD2|TRBV6-1|16|TRBJ2-3|few
TGTGCCAGCAGTGAAGTCGGACTAGCGGACACAGATACGCAGTATTTT
CASSEVGLADTDTQYF
>NA|TRBV19|14|TRBJ2-7|few
TGTGCCAGTAGTAGAGGAATCGGATCCTACGAGCAGTACTTC
CASSRGIGSYEQYF
>NA|TRBV10-3|13|TRBJ1-2|few
TGTGCCATCAGGAACAGGGATAACTATGGCTACACCTTC
CAIRNRDNYGYTF
>NA|TRBV5-5|15|TRBJ1-2|NA
TGTGCCAGCAGCTTTACGGACAAACCTAACTATGGCTACACCTTC
CASSFTDKPNYGYTF
>TRBD2|TRBV24-1|16|TRBJ2-1|few
TGTGCCACCAGTGACCCTAGCGGGAGGCCCCACAATGAGCAGTTCTTC
CATSDPSGRPHNEQFF
>NA|TRBV27|12|TRBJ1-2|NA
TGTGCCAGCAGTTCGGCTTCAGGGGGCTACACCTTC
CASSSASGGYTF
>NA|TRBV10-3|18|TRBJ2-1|many
TGTGCCATCAGTGAACAGATGACCGGGAGTCCGGAGCGCAATGAGCAGTTCTTC
CAISEQMTGSPERNEQFF
>NA|TRBV28|13|TRBJ2-5|few
TGTGCCAGCAGTTTGGGGACCGGGGAGACCCAGTACTTC
CASSLGTGETQYF
>NA|TRBV28|16|TRBJ1-2|few
TGTGCCAGCAGTTTACGGAAGGTAAACTTGTTCTATGGCTACACCTTC
CASSLRKVNLFYGYTF
>TRBD1|TRBV9|16|TRBJ2-1|NA
TGTGCCAGCACCAGACACCGGGACAGGAGGGACAATGAGCAGTTCTTC
CASTRHRDRRDNEQFF
>NA|TRBV6-1|15|TRBJ2-3|few
TGTGCCAGCTCCCCCACGCACCGGAGTACAGATACGCAGTATTTT
CASSPTHRSTDTQYF
>NA|TRBV29-1|10|TRBJ1-1|NA
TGCAGCGCTGTGAACACTGAAGCTTTCTTT
CSAVNTEAFF
>NA|TRBV6-6|13|TRBJ2-5|NA
TGTGCCAGCAGACTCGGAGCGCAAGAGACCCAGTACTTC
CASRLGAQETQYF
>TRBD2|TRBV28|14|TRBJ2-1|NA
TGTGCCAGCAGTTTCGGGAGGGCCTACAATGAGCAGTTCTTC
CASSFGRAYNEQFF
>NA|TRBV14|16|TRBJ2-1|NA
TGTGCCAGCAGCCAAGATCAACGGGGGTTTTACAATGAGCAGTTCTTC
CASSQDQRGFYNEQFF
>NA|TRBV27|12|TRBJ2-3|many
TGTGCCAGCAGTTTATACGGGGATACGCAGTATTTT
CASSLYGDTQYF
>NA|TRBV7-9|12|TRBJ1-2|few
TGTGCCAGCAGCCTAGAGGGACGAGAATCTACCTTC
CASSLEGRESTF
>TRBD2|TRBV7-9|16|TRBJ2-3|few
TGTGCCAGCAGCCCGAGCGGGGGGGAGAGCACAGATACGCAGTATTTT
CASSPSGGESTDTQYF
>TRBD2|TRBV28|16|TRBJ2-7|NA
TGTGCCAGCACCTCCCCTCGTCGGACTAGCGGTTACGAGCAGTACTTC
CASTSPRRTSGYEQYF
>NA|TRBV4-1|15|TRBJ2-1|NA
TGCGCCAGCAGCCAAACGGCGGACGCCTACAATGAGCAGTTCTTC
CASSQTADAYNEQFF
>NA|TRBV7-9|14|TRBJ2-3|few
TGTGCCAGCAGCTTTCAATCGAGCACAGATACGCAGTATTTT
CASSFQSSTDTQYF
>TRBD2|TRBV4-2|18|TRBJ2-5|few
TGTGCCAGCAGCCAGCCGGGGACTAGCGGGGTAGAAGAGAGGACCCAGTACTTC
CASSQPGTSGVEERTQYF
>NA|TRBV4-2|18|TRBJ2-7|NA
TGTGCCAGCAGCCCGAGAAAAGGTATTAGGGGGTCTGAGGCCGAGCAGTACTTC
CASSPRKGIRGSEAEQYF
>NA|TRBV20-1|11|TRBJ2-3|NA
TGCAGTGCTCCGACAGGCGGAGCGCAGTATTTT
CSAPTGGAQYF
>TRBD1|TRBV7-9|12|TRBJ2-1|few
TGTGCCAGCAATCAGGGGGACAATGAGCAGTTCTTC
CASNQGDNEQFF
>NA|TRBV25-1|16|TRBJ2-3|NA
TGTGCCAGCAGTGAAGGGTTGGTCGGGGGCACAGATACGCAGTATTTT
CASSEGLVGGTDTQYF
>TRBD2|TRBV10-3|14|TRBJ2-7|few
TGTGCCATCAGTGGGGAGGGTCATGGGAACGAGCAGTACTTC
CAISGEGHGNEQYF
>NA|TRBV20-1|16|TRBJ2-7|NA
TGCAGTGCTAGACCGGGAGTAGCGGCCCTCTCCTACGAGCAGTACTTC
CSARPGVAALSYEQYF
>NA|TRBV29-1|13|TRBJ1-1|NA
TGCAGCGTTGATGGCGGGGAGGGTCCTGAAGCTTTCTTT
CSVDGGEGPEAFF
>TRBD2|TRBV9|16|TRBJ2-5|few
TGTGCCAGCAGCGTAGTGGGACTAGCGGACCAAGAGACCCAGTACTTC
CASSVVGLADQETQYF
>NA|TRBV7-9|15|TRBJ1-1|few
TGTGCCAGCAGCTTAGCTGAGGGCCTGAACACTGAAGCTTTCTTT
CASSLAEGLNTEAFF
>TRBD1|TRBV5-6|16|TRBJ2-7|NA
TGTGCCAGCAGCTTTGGAGGACAGGGCCGATCCTACGAGCAGTACTTC
CASSFGGQGRSYEQYF
>TRBD1|TRBV12-3/TRBV12-4|13|TRBJ2-2|NA
TGTGCCATACGGACAGGGGGATCCGGGGAGCTGTTTTTT
CAIRTGGSGELFF
>TRBD1|TRBV24-1|16|TRBJ2-3|NA
TGTGCCACCAGTGGGGGCGGGACAGGGTTTTCAGATACGCAGTATTTT
CATSGGGTGFSDTQYF
>TRBD2|TRBV23-1|15|TRBJ2-4|few
TGCGCCAGCAGTCGTCGTTCGGGGAGGGAAAACATTCAGTACTTC
CASSRRSGRENIQYF
>NA|TRBV21-1|15|TRBJ2-3|few
TGTGCCAGCAGCAAAGCGGCGGGGGGCACAGATACGCAGTATTTT
CASSKAAGGTDTQYF
>NA|TRBV5-1|14|TRBJ2-7|NA
TGCGCCACCTCCTTGGAAGGTAGCTCCTACGAGCAGTACTTC
CATSLEGSSYEQYF
>TRBD1|TRBV5-5|14|TRBJ1-1|NA
TGTGCCAGCAGGGTAACAGGGGCAACACCTGAAGCTTTCTTT
CASRVTGATPEAFF
>NA|TRBV20-1|13|TRBJ2-1|NA
TGCAGTGCTAGGGGACTGGGGCTTTCAGAGCAGTTCTTC
CSARGLGLSEQFF
>NA|TRBV28|12|TRBJ1-1|NA
TGTGCCAGCAGACCACAGGCCAGTGAAGCTTTCTTT
CASRPQASEAFF
>NA|TRBV24-1|12|TRBJ1-5|few
TGTGCCACCAGTGAGGGCGATCAGCCCCAGCATTTT
CATSEGDQPQHF
>NA|TRBV27|14|TRBJ2-3|few
TGTGCCAGCAGTGTAGGGGTTCTGGGAGATACGCAGTATTTT
CASSVGVLGDTQYF
>TRBD2|TRBV20-1|13|TRBJ2-1|few
TGCAGTGCCCTAGCGGCGAACTACAATGAGCAGTTCTTC
CSALAANYNEQFF
>NA|TRBV28|16|TRBJ1-5|NA
TGTGCCAGCAGTCCTCAGGTCCCCGGGGGTAATCAGCCCCAGCATTTT
CASSPQVPGGNQPQHF
>TRBD2|TRBV7-8|19|TRBJ2-1|few
TGTGCCAGCAGACCCGAGGTCCGGGAGGTCCGCCCAACCTACAATGAGCAGTTCTTC
CASRPEVREVRPTYNEQFF
>TRBD1|TRBV11-2|15|TRBJ2-1|few
TGTGCCAGCAGTTCCGGGACAGGGGAATACAATGAGCAGTTCTTC
CASSSGTGEYNEQFF
>NA|TRBV12-3/TRBV12-4|13|TRBJ2-7|NA
TGTGCCAGCAGTTTCGGGACGGTGTACGAGCAGTACTTC
CASSFGTVYEQYF
>TRBD2|TRBV6-2/TRBV6-3|17|TRBJ2-3|few
TGTGCCAGCAGTCCCCTGGGAGCGGGGGCCTTAGGGGACACGCAGTATTTT
CASSPLGAGALGDTQYF
>TRBD2|TRBV7-2|15|TRBJ2-1|many
TGTGCCAGCTCCACCGGGACTAGACTAAAGGATGAGCAGTTCTTC
CASSTGTRLKDEQFF
>NA|TRBV11-2|15|TRBJ1-3|many
TGTGCCAGCAGCCCTAGTCGGGGTACTGGAAACACCATATATTTT
CASSPSRGTGNTIYF
>NA|TRBV7-9|15|TRBJ2-5|NA
TGTGCCAGCAGCCACCCTTACAGCGTCCCGGAGACCCAGTACTTC
CASSHPYSVPETQYF